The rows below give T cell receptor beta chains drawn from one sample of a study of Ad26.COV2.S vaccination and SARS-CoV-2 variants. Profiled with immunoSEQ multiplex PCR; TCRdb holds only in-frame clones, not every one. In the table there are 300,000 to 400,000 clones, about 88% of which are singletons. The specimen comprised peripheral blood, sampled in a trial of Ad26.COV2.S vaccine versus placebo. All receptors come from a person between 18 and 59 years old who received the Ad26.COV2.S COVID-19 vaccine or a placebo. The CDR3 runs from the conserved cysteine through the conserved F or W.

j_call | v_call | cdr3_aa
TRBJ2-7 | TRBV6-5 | CASSWVLRELTYEQYF
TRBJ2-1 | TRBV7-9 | CASSPGGASGIISYNEQFF
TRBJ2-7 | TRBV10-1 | CASSPGTGRYEQYF
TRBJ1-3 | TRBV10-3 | CAIKGQGDTIYF
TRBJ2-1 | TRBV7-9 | CASSYPSGGYNEQFF
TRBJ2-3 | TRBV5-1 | CASSLALWEDTQYF
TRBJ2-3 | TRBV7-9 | CASSLLTDTQYF
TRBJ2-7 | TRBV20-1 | CSALNYEQYF
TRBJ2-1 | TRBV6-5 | CASSYLGTYGNNEQFF
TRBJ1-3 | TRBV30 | CAWSPGGSGNTIYF
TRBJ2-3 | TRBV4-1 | CASSPTAPGDTQYF
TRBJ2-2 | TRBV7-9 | CATRRGGAPTGELFF
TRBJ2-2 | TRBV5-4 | CASRSGTLNTGELFF
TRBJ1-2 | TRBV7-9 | CASSIIRDGRYGYTF
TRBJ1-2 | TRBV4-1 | CASSQSEGAGGYTF
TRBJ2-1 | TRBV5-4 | CASSSTGRNEQFF
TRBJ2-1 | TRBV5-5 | CASSFGQGWDNEQFF
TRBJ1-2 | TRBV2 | CAARAAQGDYGYTF
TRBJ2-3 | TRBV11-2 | CASSLVQPSLDTQYF
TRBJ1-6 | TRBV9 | CASSVEGQPNSPLHF